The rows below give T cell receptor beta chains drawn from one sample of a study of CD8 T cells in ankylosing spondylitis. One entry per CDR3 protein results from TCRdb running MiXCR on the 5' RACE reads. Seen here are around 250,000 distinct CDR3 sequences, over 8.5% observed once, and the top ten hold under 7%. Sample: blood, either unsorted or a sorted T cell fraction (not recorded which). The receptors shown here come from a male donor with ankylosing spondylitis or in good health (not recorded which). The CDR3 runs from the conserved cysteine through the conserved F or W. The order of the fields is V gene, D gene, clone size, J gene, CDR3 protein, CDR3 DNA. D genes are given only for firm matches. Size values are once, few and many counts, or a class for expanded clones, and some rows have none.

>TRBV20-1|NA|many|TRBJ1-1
CSASHQGSDTEAFF
TGCAGTGCTTCCCACCAGGGGTCAGACACTGAAGCTTTCTTT
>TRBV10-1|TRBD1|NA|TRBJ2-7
CASSRQGADEQYF
TGCGCCAGCAGTCGGCAGGGGGCTGACGAGCAGTACTTC
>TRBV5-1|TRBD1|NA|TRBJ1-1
CASSRGQGANTEAFF
TGCGCCAGCAGCAGGGGACAGGGGGCGAACACTGAAGCTTTCTTT
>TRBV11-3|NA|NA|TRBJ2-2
CASSPTRANTGELFF
TGTGCCAGCAGCCCTACCAGGGCGAACACCGGGGAGCTGTTTTTT
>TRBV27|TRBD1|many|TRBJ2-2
CAGHRGPNTGELFF
TGTGCCGGACACAGGGGCCCTAACACCGGGGAGCTGTTTTTT
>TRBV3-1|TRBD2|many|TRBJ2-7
CASSQDTGNFVGGLSEQYF
TGTGCCAGCAGCCAAGATACCGGGAATTTCGTGGGAGGGCTCTCCGAGCAGTACTTC
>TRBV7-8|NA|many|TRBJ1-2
CASSLPARGADYGYTF
TGTGCCAGCAGCTTACCAGCGCGGGGGGCAGACTATGGCTACACCTTC
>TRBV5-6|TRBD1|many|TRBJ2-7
CASSSLWTGDSYEQYF
TGTGCCAGCAGCTCCTTATGGACAGGAGATTCCTACGAGCAGTACTTC
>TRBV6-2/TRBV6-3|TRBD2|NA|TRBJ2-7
CASRQRGNHAAYF
TGTGCCAGCAGACAGCGGGGGAACCACGCCGCGTACTTC
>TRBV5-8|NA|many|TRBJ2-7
CASSLEGRDNEYF
TGTGCCAGCAGCTTGGAAGGCAGGGACAACGAGTACTTC
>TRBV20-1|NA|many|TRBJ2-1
CSARGGGDEQFF
TGCAGTGCTAGAGGGGGAGGAGATGAGCAGTTCTTC
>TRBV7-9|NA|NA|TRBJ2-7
CASSLAAIPSYEQYF
TGTGCCAGCAGCTTAGCCGCGATTCCCTCCTACGAGCAGTACTTC
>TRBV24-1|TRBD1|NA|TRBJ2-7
CATSQGAGQNEQYF
TGTGCCACCAGCCAGGGGGCAGGGCAGAACGAGCAGTACTTC
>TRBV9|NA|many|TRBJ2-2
CASSVWSGAELFF
TGTGCCAGCAGCGTATGGTCGGGCGCGGAGCTGTTTTTT
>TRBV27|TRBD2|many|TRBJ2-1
CASSLGTSGNNEQFF
TGTGCCAGCAGTTTGGGGACTAGCGGAAACAATGAGCAGTTCTTC
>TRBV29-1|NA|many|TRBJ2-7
CSVGAAPYEQYF
TGCAGCGTTGGTGCGGCCCCCTACGAGCAGTACTTC
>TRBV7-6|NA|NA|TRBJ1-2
CASSLRNNYGYTF
TGTGCCAGCAGCTTAAGGAATAACTATGGCTACACCTTC
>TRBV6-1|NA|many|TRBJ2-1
CASSENGNEQFF
TGTGCCAGCAGTGAAAACGGCAATGAGCAGTTCTTC
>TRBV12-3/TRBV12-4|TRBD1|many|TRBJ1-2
CASSTTGGTGYGYTF
TGTGCCAGCAGTACTACGGGCGGGACAGGTTATGGCTACACCTTC
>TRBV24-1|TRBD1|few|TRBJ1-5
CATSDSRQGGGEQPQHF
TGTGCCACCAGTGATTCGAGACAGGGAGGAGGGGAACAGCCCCAGCATTTT
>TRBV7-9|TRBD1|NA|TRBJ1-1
CASSPKAGGTEAFF
TGTGCCAGCAGCCCAAAGGCAGGGGGCACTGAAGCTTTCTTT
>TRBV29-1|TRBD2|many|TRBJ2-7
CSVGGTSGISYEQYF
TGCAGCGTTGGTGGGACTAGCGGGATCTCCTACGAGCAGTACTTC
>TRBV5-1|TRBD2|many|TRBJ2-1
CASRPNSGSGDNEQFF
TGCGCCAGCAGACCGAATAGCGGGAGTGGCGACAATGAGCAGTTCTTC
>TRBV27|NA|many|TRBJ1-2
CASRGSGEHGGYTF
TGTGCCAGCAGAGGGAGCGGAGAACATGGAGGCTACACCTTC
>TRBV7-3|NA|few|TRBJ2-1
CASSLMTGEGPYNEQFF
TGTGCCAGCAGCTTAATGACGGGAGAGGGCCCCTACAATGAGCAGTTCTTC
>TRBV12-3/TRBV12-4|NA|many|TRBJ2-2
CASSLADTRPGGLFF
TGTGCCAGCAGTTTAGCGGACACCAGACCTGGGGGGCTGTTTTTT
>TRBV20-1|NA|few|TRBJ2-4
CSARPAGKNIQYF
TGCAGTGCCCGCCCGGCGGGAAAAAACATTCAGTACTTC
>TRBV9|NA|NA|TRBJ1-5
CASSPGLGEKGGQPQHF
TGTGCCAGCAGCCCTGGGCTGGGTGAGAAGGGGGGCCAGCCCCAGCATTTT
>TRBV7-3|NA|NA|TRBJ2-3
CASSLFAGEMDTQYF
TGTGCCAGCAGCTTATTCGCCGGTGAGATGGATACGCAGTATTTT
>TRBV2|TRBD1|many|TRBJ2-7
CASSRDSSYEQYF
TGTGCCAGCAGTCGGGACAGCTCCTACGAGCAGTACTTC
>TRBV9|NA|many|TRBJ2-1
CASSGQRGGRYQFF
TGTGCCAGCAGCGGGCAGCGTGGGGGGAGGTATCAGTTCTTC